The 19 T cell receptor beta chains listed next were all sequenced from one sample in a study of cytomegalovirus exposure and HLA in healthy donors (dated by TCRdb to the late 2010s). The receptor library was made with the immunoSEQ multiplex PCR assay. The multiplex PCR relied on a mix of 60 forward primers for TCR Vbeta segments and 13 reverse primers for TCR Jbeta segments. TCRdb carries this immuneACCESS record with in-frame sequences only. Its versions omit some clonotypes, under half of them owing to an unresolved V gene in the studies checked, with the rest unexplained. The sample includes approximately 220,000 clones, with over 80% observed a single time. The top ten clones comprise roughly 0.7% of the sample. The sample was PBMCs. These receptors all come from a boy younger than 10 in good health and CMV-seronegative.

The genes are TRBV9 and TRBJ2-3, with 7 nucleotides matching TRBD1. The CDR3 loop spans 14 amino acids. CDR1 is SGDLS and CDR2 is YYNGEE in the germline V gene. After removal of 2 bases from V and 4 bases from J, the junction contained 4 bases not matched to a gene. CDR3 nucleotides: TGTGCCAGCAGCGTTAGACAGGGACCAGATACGCAGTATTTT. Its protein product is CASSVRQGPDTQYF. The whole variable domain, remainder taken from reference TRBV9 and TRBJ2-3, is DSGVTQTPKHLITATGQRVTLRCSPRSGDLSVYWYQQSLDQGLQFLIQYYNGEERAKGNILERFSAQQFPDLHSELNLSSLELGDSALYFCASSVRQGPDTQYFGPGTRLTVL.

V and J are TRBV7-2 and TRBJ2-1; a weak D match, TRBD2 (5 bases). Germline V CDR1 and CDR2: SGHTA, FQGNSA. The V end lost 1 base, the J end lost 10 bases, and 11 bases lay between the germline ends. CDR3 length: 13 amino acids. The CDR3 DNA sequence: TGTGCCAGCAGCTTAGTTACAGCGGACGAGCAGTTCTTC. As protein: CASSLVTADEQFF.

The chain combines TRBV7-2 with TRBJ2-7, with D maybe TRBD1 (5 bases). The CDR3 has 14 residues. Trimming took off 1 base at V and 2 bases at J, with 9 bases between the two ends. The germline V gene has CDR1 SGHTA and CDR2 FQGNSA. The CDR3 bases are TGTGCCAGCAGCTTAGAAGACAGAACCTACGAGCAGTACTTC. Its protein product is CASSLEDRTYEQYF.

This rearrangement joins TRBV11-1 to TRBJ2-7, with 10 bases lining up with TRBD1. V trimming: 6 bases; J trimming: 7 bases; junction bases outside the gene matches: 9. Germline lookup yields CDR1 SGHAT and CDR2 FQDESV (reference sequence). The CDR3 is 14 amino acids. CDR3 loop: CASRRDRGLGEQYF. The CDR3 coding sequence is TGTGCCAGCAGACGTGACAGGGGGCTAGGAGAGCAGTACTTC. Filled out from reference TRBV11-1 and TRBJ2-7, the complete variable domain reads EAEVAQSPRYKITEKSQAVAFWCDPISGHATLYWYRQILGQGPELLVQFQDESVVDDSQLPKDRFSAERLKGVDSTLKIQPAELGDSAMYLCASRRDRGLGEQYFGPGTRLTVT.

Here the CDR3 DNA reads TGTGCCTGGAGTGACCCTTCAGACGGGACTAGGCCCTACAATGAGCAGTTCTTC. It encodes CAWSDPSDGTRPYNEQFF. The chain uses TRBV30 and TRBJ2-1; TRBD2 aligns across 8 bases. The V gene end was trimmed by 1 base and the J gene end by 2 bases; junction bases not matched to a gene: 13. CDR1 is GTSNPN, CDR2 SVGIG, per germline (reference sequence). This CDR3 comprises 18 residues.

The chain employs TRBV30 and TRBJ2-5; TRBD2 matches at 9 bases. Germline assignment: CDR1 GTSNPN and CDR2 SVGIG (reference sequence). The CDR3 runs to 15 residues. Unmatched junction bases numbered 6, after V lost 0 bases and J lost 4 bases. The CDR3, as DNA: TGTGCCTGGAGTGTACTGGGGACTAGCAGAGAGACCCAGTACTTC. This encodes CAWSVLGTSRETQYF.

J is TRBJ2-1 and V is TRBV9; 11 nucleotides line up with TRBD2. After removal of 4 bases from V and 7 bases from J, the junction contained 7 bases not matched to a gene. Germline V gene data show CDR1 as SGDLS and CDR2 as YYNGEE. The CDR3 consists of 15 residues. The CDR3 is CASSPRSSGGNEQFF. CDR3 DNA: TGTGCCAGCAGCCCCCGGTCTAGCGGGGGGAATGAGCAGTTCTTC. Using reference TRBV9 and TRBJ2-1 for the parts outside the CDR3, the full variable domain is DSGVTQTPKHLITATGQRVTLRCSPRSGDLSVYWYQQSLDQGLQFLIQYYNGEERAKGNILERFSAQQFPDLHSELNLSSLELGDSALYFCASSPRSSGGNEQFFGPGTRLTVL.

The chain combines TRBV6-1 with TRBJ1-5; TRBD1 aligns across 8 bases. CDR1 is MNHNS, CDR2 SASEGT, per germline. The CDR3 is made up of 15 amino acids. The junction had 8 bases not matched to a gene; V was cut back by 6 bases and J by 4 bases. The CDR3 is CASRSTGGWNQPQHF. The DNA for the CDR3 is TGTGCCAGCAGGTCCACAGGGGGATGGAATCAGCCCCAGCATTTT.

This clone has only one observation. The rearrangement links TRBV21-1 to TRBJ2-7; no check of the table's D call, TRBD1, against the DNA was made. TRBV21-1 constitutes a pseudogene. This CDR3 contains 14 residues. This CDR3 is CASICLGQGREQYF. The CDR3 nucleotides read TGTGCCAGCATTTGCCTCGGACAGGGTCGCGAGCAGTACTTC.

The DNA of the CDR3 is TGTGCCAGCAGCCTAACCCAAAACAGGGGTACCACCTTC. It codes for CASSLTQNRGTTF. The rearrangement links TRBV14 to TRBJ1-2; 7 positions match TRBD1. Per germline, CDR1 SGHDN and CDR2 FVKESK. This CDR3 region has 13 residues. After removal of 4 bases from V and 13 bases from J, the junction contained 12 bases not matched to a gene.

The rearrangement joins TRBV7-2 to TRBJ1-4, with TRBD1 as a possible D gene (6 bases). Trimming removed 3 bases at V and 3 bases at J, with 11 bases between. The CDR3 spans 15 residues. Germline V lookup: CDR1 SGHTA, CDR2 FQGNSA. The CDR3 reads CASSFRTVSNEKLFF. CDR3 nucleotides: TGTGCCAGCAGCTTCCGGACAGTTTCTAATGAAAAACTGTTTTTT.

The chain couples TRBV15 to TRBJ1-2, with a tentative D call TRBD1 (5 bases). This CDR3 has 13 amino acids. Germline CDR1 is LNHNV and CDR2 is YYDKDF (reference sequence). V lost 5 bases to trimming and J lost 4 bases, with 11 bases between them. CDR3 residues: CATSLDSSYGYTF. The CDR3 region has the DNA TGTGCCACCAGCCTTGACAGCAGCTATGGCTACACCTTC. The variable domain in full, completed from reference TRBV15 and TRBJ1-2, reads DAMVIQNPRYQVTQFGKPVTLSCSQTLNHNVMYWYQQKSSQAPKLLFHYYDKDFNNEADTPDNFQSRRPNTSFCFLDIRSPGLGDTAMYLCATSLDSSYGYTFGSGTRLTVV.

The chain combines TRBV29-1 with TRBJ2-4, with 7 bases matching TRBD1. The germline gives CDR1 SQVTM, CDR2 ANQGSEA. V lost 7 bases to trimming and J lost 7 bases; unmatched junction nucleotides: 10. There are 13 residues in the CDR3. In DNA form, the CDR3 reads TGCAGCGCCAAAACAGGGGAGTTGAACATTCAGTACTTC. Encoded protein: CSAKTGELNIQYF.

The CDR3 DNA sequence: TGTGCCAGCAGTGGCGACAGGCCCGCCTATGGCTACACCTTC. Protein sequence: CASSGDRPAYGYTF. The V call is TRBV2, the J call TRBJ1-2, with D tentatively TRBD1 (6 bases). This CDR3 region has 14 residues. V lost 4 bases and J lost 4, with 13 bases in between. The V gene's germline CDR1 is SNHLY and CDR2 FYNNEI.

The chain links TRBV5-4 to TRBJ2-7; D gene uncertain. Germline V gene lookup returns CDR1 SGHNT and CDR2 YYREEE (reference sequence). The CDR3 contains 12 residues. The V and J ends lost 0 bases and 5 bases respectively, with 6 bases between them. The CDR3 DNA sequence: TGTGCCAGCAGCTTGGGACTTAACGAGCAGTACTTC. Translated, it gives CASSLGLNEQYF.

The chain links TRBV19 to TRBJ1-2; D might be TRBD1 (6 bases). V was trimmed by 7 bases and J by 6 bases, leaving 15 bases between them. Germline V gene lookup returns CDR1 LNHDA and CDR2 SQIVND (reference sequence). CDR3 length: 13 residues. In nucleotides, the CDR3 is TGTGCCAGTACCCCGGGGGGGGCTAATGGCTACACCTTC. Protein sequence: CASTPGGANGYTF.

This chain uses TRBV29-1 with TRBJ1-1; the D is unclear. Germline V gene lookup returns CDR1 SQVTM and CDR2 ANQGSEA. Trimming stripped 7 bases from V and 5 bases from J, with 14 bases between. The length of the CDR3 is 12 residues. The DNA for the CDR3 is TGCAGCGCCGCCCCCTCGGTGACTGAAGCTTTCTTT. This translates into CSAAPSVTEAFF.

The chain uses TRBV29-1 and TRBJ1-2; D is unresolved. Germline V gene data show CDR1 as SQVTM and CDR2 as ANQGSEA. The CDR3 consists of 11 residues. Between the trimmed V and J ends, which lost 6 bases and 0 bases, there was a span of 5 bases. In DNA form, the CDR3 reads TGCAGCGTATCGGCTAACTATGGCTACACCTTC. This translates into CSVSANYGYTF.

The CDR3 is CASAETGGAYTIYF. In nucleotides, the CDR3 is TGTGCCAGCGCCGAGACAGGGGGCGCGTACACCATATATTTT. The chain links TRBV18 to TRBJ1-3; 10 positions match TRBD1. CDR3 length: 14 amino acids. V was clipped by 8 bases and J by 8 bases; unmatched bases: 9. The germline gives CDR1 KGHSH, CDR2 LQKENI.